These 14 T cell receptor beta chains were all obtained from the same sample, sequenced in a study of blood T cell repertoires in COVID-19 (dated by TCRdb to 2020 to 2022). The method was the immunoSEQ multiplex PCR assay. The table was pulled from immuneACCESS by TCRdb, which kept in-frame rearrangements only. Such tables lose some clones; where checked, under half of the loss comes from unresolved V genes, and the rest has no known cause. The sample contains about 68,000 clones, just over 85% of them found a single time. Approximately 1.4% of the sample comes from the top ten. Material for sequencing was peripheral blood. The receptors were sampled from a woman aged 55-70 years with acute or convalescent COVID-19.

CDR3 sequence (DNA): TGTGCCACCAGCAGAGCTCTGGGACAGGGTGGGACTAAGGACACTGAAGCTTTCTTT. It encodes CATSRALGQGGTKDTEAFF. The V gene is TRBV15, the J gene TRBJ1-1, with 9 bases aligning to TRBD1. The V and J ends lost 1 base and 3 bases, in that order; junction bases with no gene match: 15. This CDR3 spans 19 amino acids. Germline loops: CDR1 LNHNV, CDR2 YYDKDF (reference sequence).

This clone showed up just a few times. J is TRBJ2-1 and V is TRBV12-3 or TRBV12-4; the D gene is possibly TRBD2 (5 bases). The CDR3 is made up of 13 amino acids. Between the trimmed V and J ends, which lost 3 bases and 5 bases, there was a span of 8 bases. The CDR3: CASSFMRDNEQFF. The CDR3, as DNA: TGTGCCAGCAGTTTTATGAGGGACAATGAGCAGTTCTTC.

The chain employs TRBV18 and TRBJ1-2; no clear D. Looked up from germline, CDR1 is KGHSH and CDR2 is LQKENI. The CDR3 is made up of 11 amino acids. V was shortened by 5 bases and J by 4 bases, with 5 bases between the two germline ends. CDR3: CASSYSYGYTF. The CDR3 region has the DNA TGTGCCAGCTCATACAGCTATGGCTACACCTTC.

This chain links TRBV2 with TRBJ1-5; a possible D gene is TRBD1 (5 bases). Germline V CDR1 and CDR2: SNHLY, FYNNEI. V was trimmed by 6 bases and J by 1 base, leaving 10 bases between them. The CDR3 runs to 14 residues. Written as DNA, the CDR3 is TGTGCCAGCAGCGGACATAAGAGCAATCAGCCCCAGCATTTT. Its protein product is CASSGHKSNQPQHF.

The V and J genes are TRBV5-1 and TRBJ1-6, with unresolved D. Trimming took off 0 bases at V and 0 bases at J, with 10 bases between the two ends. Germline-derived CDR1 and CDR2 are SGHRS and YFSETQ. The CDR3 loop spans 17 amino acids. Written as DNA, the CDR3 is TGCGCCAGCAGCTTGGAGTCGGGGAGCTCCTATAATTCACCCCTCCACTTT. Translation gives CASSLESGSSYNSPLHF.

V and J are TRBV7-9 and TRBJ2-3; TRBD2 matches 11 bases. Germline V CDR1 and CDR2: SEHNR, FQNEAQ (reference sequence). The J segment lost 1 base and the V segment lost 7 bases, leaving 4 bases of the junction unmatched. The CDR3 runs 15 residues. CDR3 protein: CASNPTSGGTDTQYF. The DNA for the CDR3 is TGTGCCAGCAACCCGACTAGCGGGGGCACAGATACGCAGTATTTT. The full variable domain, completed using reference TRBV7-9 and TRBJ2-3, is DTGVSQNPRHKITKRGQNVTFRCDPISEHNRLYWYRQTLGQGPEFLTYFQNEAQLEKSRLLSDRFSAERPKGSFSTLEIQRTEQGDSAMYLCASNPTSGGTDTQYFGPGTRLTVL.

V is TRBV7-3 and J is TRBJ2-7; TRBD2 aligns across 12 bases. Germline CDR1 SGHTA, CDR2 FQGTGA. The CDR3 runs to 17 residues. The V and J ends lost 6 bases and 3 bases, in that order; junction bases with no gene match: 12. CDR3 in amino acids: CASRIRALAGGRYEQYF. CDR3 bases: TGTGCCAGCAGAATTAGGGCCCTAGCGGGAGGGCGCTACGAGCAGTACTTC.

The gene calls are TRBV28 and TRBJ1-2; maybe TRBD1 (5 bases). V shed 6 bases and J shed 2 bases, with 7 bases lying between them. Germline assignment: CDR1 MDHEN and CDR2 SYDVKM. The CDR3 length is 12 residues. The CDR3 is CASRGQNYGYTF. In DNA form, the CDR3 reads TGTGCCAGCAGGGGGCAAAACTATGGCTACACCTTC.

The chain has TRBV21-1 and TRBJ1-2; the table's D call, TRBD1, was not checked against the DNA. TRBV21-1 is designated a pseudogene. The CDR3 sequence is 16 residues long. CDR3 bases: TGTGCCAGCAGCACGGACAGGCGGCAAATTCCATATGGCTACACCTTC. Translating gives CASSTDRRQIPYGYTF.

The chain couples TRBV6-5 to TRBJ1-2; 8 nucleotides agree with TRBD1. Germline V lookup: CDR1 MNHEY, CDR2 SVGAGI. Trimming removed 6 bases from V and 7 bases from J; junction bases left unmatched: 7. CDR3 size: 13 residues. The CDR3 reads CASRIGQGGGYTF. DNA for the CDR3: TGTGCCAGCAGGATCGGACAGGGCGGTGGCTACACCTTC.

The J gene is TRBJ1-4, the V gene TRBV5-3; 8 positions match TRBD1. TRBV5-3 is recorded as an ORF, its role being uncertain. The V segment lost 3 bases and the J segment 6 bases; nucleotides outside the gene matches: 16. The CDR3 extends over 18 amino acids. In DNA form, the CDR3 reads TGTGCCAGAAGCTATCCGGGACAGGCGACCTCTGATGATGAAAAACTGTTTTTT. Translating gives CARSYPGQATSDDEKLFF.

The rearrangement joins TRBV18 to TRBJ2-2; tentatively, D is TRBD2 (6 bases). CDR1 and CDR2 (germline): KGHSH, LQKENI. Trimming cost V 2 bases and J 8 bases, with 12 bases left between them. The CDR3 sequence is 14 residues long. In DNA, the CDR3 is TGTGCCAGCTCACCATCAGGAGGGAGTGGGGAGCTGTTTTTT. This encodes CASSPSGGSGELFF.

V and J are TRBV2 and TRBJ2-7; D is unresolved. The length of the CDR3 is 14 residues. Trimming took off 1 base at V and 2 bases at J, with 9 bases between the two ends. Germline-derived CDR1 and CDR2 are SNHLY and FYNNEI. The CDR3 coding sequence is TGTGCCAGCAGTGAAGGGTCGGTTACCTACGAGCAGTACTTC. Translation: CASSEGSVTYEQYF.

The V call is TRBV7-8, the J call TRBJ2-5; TRBD1 agrees at 8 bases. Germline CDR1 SGHVS, CDR2 FQNEAQ. The CDR3 covers 15 residues. The V gene end was trimmed by 3 bases and the J gene end by 3 bases; junction bases not matched to a gene: 6. The CDR3 is CASSFPDRAEETQYF. DNA for the CDR3: TGTGCCAGCAGCTTCCCGGACAGGGCCGAAGAGACCCAGTACTTC.